The next 24 T cell receptor beta chains were all read from a single sample in a study of beta chain features in type 1 diabetes. General study findings and limits: When Type 1 diabetes patients were examined, their TCRB CDR3s proved moderately but significantly shorter in all four CD4+ subsets.

For these TCRs, the target antigens are not known. Reverse transcribing all isolated RNA meant expressed TCRB transcripts were sequenced. Method: immunoSEQ multiplex PCR; TCRdb's copy keeps in-frame clones and lacks some. The data contain hundreds of thousands of clones, more than 13% of them singletons. What was sequenced was naive CD4+ T cells from blood. Receptor source: a man aged 18 to 29 with type 1 diabetes.

This clone was detected a few times. The gene calls are TRBV30 and TRBJ2-1; the D is unclear. In germline, CDR1 is GTSNPN, CDR2 SVGIG (reference sequence). V lost 0 bases and J 12 bases, leaving 9 bases between the germline ends. This CDR3 comprises 11 residues. As DNA, the CDR3 is TGTGCCTGGAGTGTCGAAAGTGCGCAGTTCTTC. As protein: CAWSVESAQFF. The variable domain in full, with the rest retrieved from reference TRBV30 and TRBJ2-1, is SQTIHQWPATLVQPVGSPLSLECTVEGTSNPNLYWYRQAAGRGLQLLFYSVGIGQISSEVPQNLSASRPQDRQFILSSKKLLLSDSGFYLCAWSVESAQFFGPGTRLTVL.

In its sample, this clone was seen a few times. V gene TRBV5-1 combines with J gene TRBJ2-7; D ambiguous. The CDR3 sequence is 16 residues long. The V and J ends lost 1 base and 0 bases respectively, with 14 bases between them. Germline values: CDR1 SGHRS, CDR2 YFSETQ. The CDR3 reads CASSLMVGLSSYEQYF. As DNA, the CDR3 is TGCGCCAGCAGCTTGATGGTGGGCCTGAGCTCCTACGAGCAGTACTTC.

This clone was found a few times. V is TRBV2 and J is TRBJ2-2, with TRBD2 as a possible D gene (5 bases). V was pared by 6 bases and J by 6 bases, with 20 bases between. The germline CDR1 and CDR2 sequences are SNHLY and FYNNEI. This CDR3 comprises 16 residues. Written as DNA, the CDR3 is TGTGCCAGCAGGGGTGGACTCCAGCCGGGCGCCGGGGAGCTGTTTTTT. It specifies CASRGGLQPGAGELFF.

The J gene is TRBJ2-2, the V gene TRBV19, with D maybe TRBD1 (5 bases). Germline CDR1 reads LNHDA; CDR2 reads SQIVND (reference sequence). The CDR3 runs 13 residues. Trimming pared 4 bases from V and 6 bases from J, leaving 9 bases between. CDR3: CASSTRAAGELFF. DNA for the CDR3: TGTGCCAGTAGTACCAGGGCCGCCGGGGAGCTGTTTTTT.

The chain has TRBV2 and TRBJ2-3, with D unclear. This CDR3 contains 13 residues. Trimming removed 1 base from V and 3 bases from J, with 5 bases in between. Germline values: CDR1 SNHLY, CDR2 FYNNEI. The DNA of the CDR3 is TGTGCCAGCAGTGAAGACATGACAGATACGCAGTATTTT. This gives the protein CASSEDMTDTQYF.

This sequence joins TRBV30 and TRBJ2-7; D is perhaps TRBD1 or TRBD2 (5 bases each). CDR3 size: 15 residues. Germline values: CDR1 GTSNPN, CDR2 SVGIG (reference sequence). The germline V and J ends were trimmed by 5 bases and 7 bases, with 24 bases remaining between them. CDR3 bases: TGTGCCTGGTCACCGACCGGGACCCTAACGGGGGAGCAGTACTTC. Amino acids: CAWSPTGTLTGEQYF.

This clone was detected many times. The J gene is TRBJ1-4, the V gene TRBV7-9; D is perhaps TRBD1 (5 bases). CDR3 size: 13 residues. Germline CDR1 reads SEHNR; CDR2 reads FQNEAQ (reference sequence). V was clipped by 8 bases and J by 10 bases, with 17 bases between them. CDR3 sequence: CASVSLLGGKLFF. In nucleotides, the CDR3 is TGTGCCAGCGTCTCACTACTGGGGGGAAAACTGTTTTTT.

This chain connects TRBV19 to TRBJ2-1, with a tentative D call TRBD1 (6 bases). The germline V and J ends were trimmed by 5 bases and 6 bases, with 29 bases remaining between them. CDR3 length: 19 residues. Germline CDR1 is LNHDA and CDR2 is SQIVND (reference sequence). The CDR3 nucleotides read TGTGCCAGTAGTCCTATGCTCCCGGGCAGGGGTTATGTTGGCAATGAGCAGTTCTTC. Translating it yields CASSPMLPGRGYVGNEQFF. The whole variable domain, remainder taken from reference TRBV19 and TRBJ2-1, is DGGITQSPKYLFRKEGQNVTLSCEQNLNHDAMYWYRQDPGQGLRLIYYSQIVNDFQKGDIAEGYSVSREKKESFPLTVTSAQKNPTAFYLCASSPMLPGRGYVGNEQFFGPGTRLTVL.

This clone was seen more than once but under ten times. The chain links TRBV20-1 to TRBJ1-2, with D perhaps matching TRBD1 (5 bases). The CDR3 is made up of 11 amino acids. In germline, CDR1 is DFQATT, CDR2 SNEGSKA (reference sequence). Trimming removed 7 bases from V and 6 bases from J, with 12 bases in between. The CDR3 sequence: CSEQVTNGYTF. DNA for the CDR3: TGCAGTGAACAGGTGACAAATGGCTACACCTTC.

The J gene is TRBJ2-7, the V gene TRBV10-3; D uncertain. Trimming took off 5 bases at V and 2 bases at J, with 10 bases between the two ends. Germline loops: CDR1 ENHRY, CDR2 SYGVKD. The CDR3 consists of 13 residues. The CDR3 DNA reads as TGTGCCATCAGTCACCAGGAGACCTACGAGCAGTACTTC. This encodes CAISHQETYEQYF.

CDR3 loop: CATAGSTEAFF. The CDR3, as DNA: TGTGCCACCGCAGGTAGCACTGAAGCTTTCTTT. The J gene is TRBJ1-1, the V gene TRBV28; no firm D call. V was cut by 10 bases and J by 4 bases, with 10 bases left in between. The CDR3 sequence is 11 residues long. Germline V gene lookup returns CDR1 MDHEN and CDR2 SYDVKM.

The table lists this clone with a few counts. Other DNA sequences in this specimen translate into the identical CDR3. The rearrangement uses TRBV5-1 and TRBJ2-2, with D maybe TRBD1 (5 bases). This CDR3 has 15 residues. Germline CDR1 SGHRS, CDR2 YFSETQ. The V gene lost 3 bases and the J gene lost 0 bases, with 9 bases spanning the gap. CDR3 region: CASSSQGSNTGELFF. Here the CDR3 DNA reads TGCGCCAGCAGCTCCCAGGGATCGAACACCGGGGAGCTGTTTTTT.

This clone was seen more than once but under ten times. Different DNA sequences within this sample yield the same CDR3. The chain has TRBV2 and TRBJ1-1, with D perhaps TRBD1 (5 bases). Trimming left V 6 bases short and J 1 base short, with 9 bases between. The CDR3 length is 13 residues. Germline CDR1 and CDR2: SNHLY and FYNNEI. The CDR3 here is CASSVQGNTEAFF. The CDR3 bases are TGTGCCAGCAGCGTCCAGGGGAACACTGAAGCTTTCTTT.

V gene TRBV29-1 combines with J gene TRBJ2-1; 11 bases match TRBD2. The CDR3 has 13 residues. Trimming removed 7 bases from V and 5 bases from J; junction bases left unmatched: 4. From germline, CDR1 is SQVTM and CDR2 ANQGSEA. Written as DNA, the CDR3 is TGCAGCGCCCTTAGCGGGAGGGACAATGAGCAGTTCTTC. As protein: CSALSGRDNEQFF.

This clone was seen only a few times. This chain uses TRBV6-5 with TRBJ2-3; D is undetermined. There are 13 residues in the CDR3. Trimming cost V 2 bases and J 4 bases, with 7 bases left between them. Germline CDR1 reads MNHEY; CDR2 reads SVGAGI. The CDR3 DNA is TGTGCCAGCAGTTACATCACCTCAGATACGCAGTATTTT. Its translation is CASSYITSDTQYF.

The genes are TRBV25-1 and TRBJ1-2; D might be TRBD1 (5 bases). Germline V gene lookup returns CDR1 MGHDK and CDR2 SYGVNS. V lost 4 bases to trimming and J lost 7 bases, with 13 bases between them. The CDR3 runs to 13 residues. CDR3 sequence: CASSGQRPVGYTF. The DNA of the CDR3 is TGTGCCAGCAGTGGACAGCGGCCGGTTGGCTACACCTTC.

The chain combines TRBV7-2 with TRBJ2-5, with 8 bases fitting TRBD1. The CDR3 consists of 13 residues. Germline trimming cut 5 bases from V and 6 bases from J; bases unmatched to any gene: 5. The germline V gene encodes CDR1 SGHTA and CDR2 FQGNSA. The CDR3 reads CASSPTGEKTQYF. The CDR3 nucleotides read TGTGCCAGCAGCCCGACAGGGGAAAAGACCCAGTACTTC.

This clone was observed a few times. The V gene is TRBV28, the J gene TRBJ2-1, with TRBD1 identical over 8 bases. The ends lost 7 bases at V and 2 bases at J; junction bases unmatched: 4. Germline-derived CDR1 and CDR2 are MDHEN and SYDVKM. This CDR3 region has 14 residues. CDR3 loop: CASISGGAYNEQFF. CDR3 nucleotide sequence: TGTGCCAGCATCTCAGGGGGCGCCTACAATGAGCAGTTCTTC.

The CDR3 loop reads CASSPIRRSFQETQYF. The CDR3 DNA sequence: TGTGCCAGCAGCCCGATCCGGCGGAGCTTCCAAGAGACCCAGTACTTC. The rearrangement joins TRBV7-6 to TRBJ2-5; D is uncertain. Germline CDR1 reads SGHVS; CDR2 reads FNYEAQ. V dropped 5 bases and J dropped 1 base, with 17 bases sitting between them. This CDR3 is built from 16 residues.

This clone has just a few counts. This chain uses TRBV11-3 with TRBJ2-3; 7 positions match TRBD2. The CDR3 spans 15 residues. From germline, CDR1 is SGHNT and CDR2 YENEEA. The trim removed 2 bases at V and 0 bases at J, leaving 2 bases unmatched. CDR3 loop: CASSLTAGSTDTQYF. DNA for the CDR3: TGTGCCAGCAGCTTAACAGCGGGGAGCACAGATACGCAGTATTTT.

The chain employs TRBV5-5 and TRBJ1-1; D is possibly TRBD1 (6 bases). Between the trimmed V and J ends, which lost 10 bases and 0 bases, there was a span of 19 bases. Per germline, CDR1 SGHKS and CDR2 YYEKEE (reference sequence). CDR3 length: 15 residues. The chain's CDR3 is CADLQGPHMNTEAFF. In DNA, the CDR3 is TGTGCCGACCTGCAGGGGCCACACATGAACACTGAAGCTTTCTTT.

The gene calls are TRBV30 and TRBJ2-7, with D hard to call. The CDR3 runs 17 residues. The V end was cut by 0 bases, the J end by 0 bases, with 18 bases between. Looked up from germline, CDR1 is GTSNPN and CDR2 is SVGIG (reference sequence). The CDR3 DNA reads as TGTGCCTGGAGTGTAGGCCTCTGGCGGCGGATCTCCTACGAGCAGTACTTC. Amino acids: CAWSVGLWRRISYEQYF. The full variable domain, with the rest looked up from reference TRBV30 and TRBJ2-7, is SQTIHQWPATLVQPVGSPLSLECTVEGTSNPNLYWYRQAAGRGLQLLFYSVGIGQISSEVPQNLSASRPQDRQFILSSKKLLLSDSGFYLCAWSVGLWRRISYEQYFGPGTRLTVT.

This clone turned up a few times. The chain links TRBV5-1 to TRBJ2-3, with 9 bases fitting TRBD2. CDR3 length: 17 amino acids. V was clipped by 1 base and J by 0 bases; unmatched bases: 6. Germline CDR1 and CDR2: SGHRS and YFSETQ. CDR3 in DNA: TGCGCCAGCAGCTTGAGGGCGACTAGCGGAAGCACAGATACGCAGTATTTT. Translation gives CASSLRATSGSTDTQYF.

V usage is TRBV7-3 and J usage is TRBJ2-3; D uncertain. CDR3 length equals 17 residues. Germline CDR1 reads SGHTA; CDR2 reads FQGTGA. Trimming removed 5 bases at V and 3 bases at J, with 21 bases between. The CDR3 coding sequence is TGTGCCAGCAGCCGACGATCCCGGGCTGAAAAAACAGATACGCAGTATTTT. Amino acids: CASSRRSRAEKTDTQYF.